The clone carrying this TCR beta chain has a single count. Antigen: not known. Only CD45RO-negative cells positively selected for CCR7 counted as naive CD8 cells, so terminally differentiated effector memory CD45RA+ cells were excluded. The sample comes from a study of shared clonotypes between healthy human individuals. Study-wide results and limits: Generation probabilities of non-shared clonotypes were lower (relative to those shared by all four donors).

The assay was immunoSEQ multiplex PCR, and TCRdb's table has in-frame clones only and misses some. The sample includes 600,000 or so clones, about 95% of them seen just once. Germline CDR1 is SGHDT and CDR2 is YYEEEE. Trimming stripped 5 bases from V and 7 bases from J, with 10 bases between. The CDR3 contains 12 residues. The sample was naive CD8+ T cells sorted from blood. The clonotype originates from a woman in her twenties or thirties in good health. The chain joins TRBV5-6 to TRBJ2-1; D may be TRBD2 (5 bases). As DNA, the CDR3 is TGTGCCAGCAGTTCGGACTTTAATGAGCAGTTCTTC. The encoded protein is CASSSDFNEQFF.